These 6 T cell receptor beta chains came from one sample sequenced in a study of CD4 T cells in relation to SARS-CoV-2 and coronaviruses. Their antigens remain unidentified. The data were produced by immunoSEQ multiplex PCR, yet TCRdb's version contains in-frame clones alone and is incomplete. The sample carries under 30,000 clones, about four fifths recorded once. CD4+ T cells from unexposed donors were obtained before the COVID-19 pandemic (2011-2018). CD4+ T cells were isolated from the cells after 10 days of culture. Sequenced sample: CD4+ T cells from PBMCs, cultured in vitro. These receptors were taken from a human donor in good health.

V gene TRBV7-2 combines with J gene TRBJ1-1; D is undetermined. The V gene's germline CDR1 is SGHTA and CDR2 FQGNSA. This CDR3 is 15 amino acids long. V was trimmed by 1 base and J by 4 bases, leaving 13 bases between them. The CDR3 DNA reads TGTGCCAGCAGCTTAGAGGGCGGGTGGGGCACTGAAGCTTTCTTT. Its translation: CASSLEGGWGTEAFF.

The chain combines TRBV4-1 with TRBJ2-1; no reliable D call. This CDR3 is built from 14 residues. In germline, CDR1 is MGHRA, CDR2 YSYEKL. Trimming left V 3 bases short and J 8 bases short, with 14 bases between. The CDR3 region is CASSHPARRDEQFF. The DNA for the CDR3 is TGCGCCAGCAGCCATCCAGCCAGGCGCGATGAGCAGTTCTTC.

This clone occurred once. V and J are TRBV13 and TRBJ1-2, with no clear D. Germline V gene sequence: CDR1 PRHDT, CDR2 FYEKMQ (reference sequence). CDR3 length: 13 amino acids. V was shortened by 5 bases and J by 8 bases, with 15 bases between the two germline ends. The CDR3 sequence is CASSPPTLEGYTF. For the CDR3, the DNA is TGTGCCAGCAGCCCCCCCACCCTTGAGGGCTACACCTTC.

This clone was seen only once. The chain has TRBV3-1 (or the pseudogene TRBV3-2) and TRBJ1-5; maybe TRBD1 (6 bases). V lost 3 bases and J lost 3, with 15 bases in between. The CDR3 totals 16 residues. CDR1 and CDR2 from the germline V gene are LGHDT and YNNKEL (reference sequence). The CDR3 protein is CASSQGAVALNQPQHF. CDR3 coding DNA: TGTGCCAGCAGCCAGGGGGCAGTAGCCCTCAATCAGCCCCAGCATTTT.

The V gene is TRBV6-6, the J gene TRBJ2-1; 9 bases agree with TRBD2. There are 18 residues in the CDR3. Losses at the gene ends were 5 bases for V and 0 bases for J; bases not matched to a gene: 11. CDR1 is MNHNY, CDR2 SVGAGI, per germline (reference sequence). The CDR3 here is CASSHGSGGSSSYNEQFF. The CDR3 DNA sequence: TGTGCCAGCAGTCATGGTAGCGGGGGCTCCAGCTCCTACAATGAGCAGTTCTTC.

The chain carries TRBV28 and TRBJ2-6; unclear D gene. Germline V gives CDR1 MDHEN, CDR2 SYDVKM. V was pared by 11 bases and J by 4 bases, with 18 bases between. This CDR3 is built from 15 residues. The CDR3 region is CARRTLFLGANVLTF. The CDR3 DNA reads as TGTGCCCGACGGACCCTTTTTCTGGGGGCCAACGTCCTGACTTTC. The variable domain in full, with the rest retrieved from reference TRBV28 and TRBJ2-6, is DVKVTQSSRYLVKRTGEKVFLECVQDMDHENMFWYRQDPGLGLRLIYFSYDVKMKEKGDIPEGYSVSREKKERFSLILESASTNQTSMYLCARRTLFLGANVLTFGAGSRLTVL.